This T cell receptor (beta chain) was identified in a study of cytomegalovirus exposure and HLA in healthy donors (dated 2017 in TCRdb). At the level of the whole study: In an earlier analysis of 550 to 750 of the donors, 276 Gb of sequence data and 90 million to 130 million unique TCR beta sequences from some 170 million T cells were reported. Class I and class II HLA loci were covered by the typing at four-digit resolution. A later genetic analysis used genome-wide SNP genotypes for about 65% of the roughly 700 donors, treating that subset as a discovery cohort. A later analysis re-analyzed previously published TCR beta repertoires from about 600 donors and added high-resolution HLA genotyping to study TCR occurrence patterns. The study was designed to test whether signatures of past pathogen exposure could be identified by cataloging public T cell receptors. Rather than drawing on any new phenotypic data, the later analysis identified candidate immune exposures from TCR beta sequences and the way those sequences occurred across donors. An early release covering around 630 HLA-typed donors comprised about 300 gigabases of sequencing data and approximately 80 million unique TCR sequences. Typing coverage differed by locus: A, B, C, DRB1 and DQB1 were typed in roughly 620-630 donors, DQA1 in 522, DPA1 in 600 to 610, and DPB1 in approximately 450. About 5 DR-DQ haplotypes were handled as single units for association and clustering, since linkage in the cohort was strong. Alongside the repertoire data, information on donor age, sex, ethnicity and CMV serostatus was compiled. All discovery cohort repertoires had been generated on a single sequencing platform. An earlier analysis of 587 of the donors used high-throughput TCR beta sequencing to judge whether each TCR beta V gene segment behaved as functional or pseudogenic. Besides the first cohort of roughly 700 subjects, a separate validation cohort made up of 120 different subjects was used. On average, about 200,000 unique TCR beta nucleotide sequences were sequenced per donor among about 400 genotyped donors of the cohort, with 15% to 20% of those sequences being non-productive. The study used immunosequencing to profile the T cell repertoires of around 600 subjects and linked those repertoires to cytomegalovirus serostatus. Among the roughly 430 genotyped donors, 75% to 90% belonged to the genetic ancestry cluster associated with self-reported Caucasian donors. To predict cytomegalovirus infection status, the study brought together high-throughput TCR immunosequencing, statistical association of individual TCRs with disease status, and machine learning. Points the paper makes about the study in general: According to a later analysis, most CMV-associated TCR beta chains appeared to be HLA-restricted, and the HLA associations seemed to be driven largely by CMV exposure. Compared with the 666-donor mean, donors in an Asian-associated ancestry cluster had fewer N-insertions in productive TCRs, according to a later genetic analysis. In an earlier analysis of about 540 of the donors, most TCR beta V segments were observed in productive rearrangements about 90% or about 30% of the time, broadly matching IMGT annotations. A later genetic analysis associated a missense DCLRE1C variant with V-gene and J-gene trimming of TCR beta chains, and an independent cohort replicated the association. When HLA alleles, especially DR and DQ, strongly co-occurred, TCR associations were difficult to assign to individual alleles. Because counts were too low, roughly 18 rarely observed V segments, including chromosome 9 orphons, were left out of the earlier analysis of 587 of the donors. A total of fewer than 200 TCR beta chains were listed by the study as associated with cytomegalovirus. Correlated functional status among segregating V segments might be attributable to linkage disequilibrium, but an unknown experimental factor could not be ruled out. The classifier was reported to diagnose cytomegalovirus status with high specificity and sensitivity in both the original and validation cohorts. Because the 87-base-pair reads could not distinguish some IMGT-functional V segments, including TRBV6-2 and TRBV6-3, those segments were excluded. Immune exposure information for the cohort was limited to CMV serostatus. According to the authors, the approach could potentially be generalized to other disease states and immunological phenotypes. Because HLA typing was missing for some donors at each locus, association tests included only the typed subset. A later analysis found that TCR association rates varied across HLA loci, with DRB1 alleles showing the most associated TCRs and HLA-C alleles the fewest. In this cohort, only TCR beta chains were sequenced, and detectable features were limited by the absence of alpha or paired-chain data. At a false discovery rate of 0.05, a later analysis linked some 17,000 TCR beta sequences to specific HLA alleles. In a later analysis, several top co-occurrence clusters were reported to appear linked to parvovirus B19, influenza, CMV and Epstein-Barr virus. The presence/absence analyses assumed that sequencing depth was roughly uniform across donors, and that assumption may not be true. In vitro tests confirmed that three of the cytomegalovirus-associated TCR beta chains recognize cytomegalovirus antigens. The sequencing pipeline was judged likely to have produced a cluster of highly shared sequence variants as a technical artifact. A further reported finding was that TCR beta sequences accurately predicted the HLA-A and HLA-B alleles for most subjects in the first cohort. Compared with equally common non-associated chains, HLA-associated TCR beta chains in a later analysis were more clonally expanded and had lower generation probabilities. Most TCR sequences were seen in very few donors, while some public TCRs were found in many individuals.

The library was built by means of the immunoSEQ multiplex PCR assay. The multiplex PCR relied on a mix of 60 forward primers for TCR Vbeta segments and 13 reverse primers for TCR Jbeta segments. A multiplex PCR assay on genomic DNA amplified the CDR3 region of rearranged TCR beta genes. The Illumina HiSeq System was used to sequence the amplified TCR beta libraries as 87-base-pair reads. On the authors' methods: A later analysis counted around 72 million unique TCR beta chains across the 500 to 850 repertoires, and some 11 million of these chains were shared by at least two donors. To remove PCR and sequencing errors, raw reads were error-corrected and collapsed into unique sequences using a nearest-neighbor algorithm that merged closely related sequences. V, D and J gene segments were assigned by aligning CDR3 sequences to IMGT reference sequences. For a sequence to be retained, at least a six-nucleotide match to both a V gene segment and a J gene segment was required. A rearrangement counted as productive if the CDR3 had no stop codons and remained in frame with V and J, and every other rearrangement counted as non-productive. CDR3 was defined according to IMGT convention as the region running from the second conserved V-encoded cysteine to the conserved J-encoded phenylalanine. The earlier analysis of a few hundred of the donors excluded any sequence lacking an unambiguous match to a single V gene segment. In an earlier analysis of some 590 of the donors, V segments were called functional above 56.7% productive rearrangements and were called segregating when the between-donor standard deviation exceeded 5%. A statistical classification framework was built for diagnosing cytomegalovirus status from the catalog of TCR beta chain sequences. A later analysis assigned V and J genes by comparing TCR nucleotide sequences with IMGT/GENE-DB human TR gene sequences. A later analysis assigned CDR3 sequences and most-parsimonious VDJ recombination scenarios with the TCRdist pipeline. A later analysis defined each TCR beta chain by its CDR3 amino acid sequence plus V-gene family, and excluded reads lacking a unique V-gene family. As a way to deal with suspected cross-contamination and a sequencing artifact, a later analysis dropped approximately 590 nucleotide sequences that were highly shared and had low generation probability. For each public chain, a later analysis derived a clonal expansion index from normalized ranks of inferred template counts within each repertoire. In a later analysis, generation probabilities were computed with a VDJ recombination model fitted to out-of-frame rearrangements, and the resulting probabilities were checked against IGoR. In a later analysis, TCR-TCR, TCR-HLA and TCR-CMV co-occurrence was scored with hypergeometric tests, and a repertoire-size bias correction was applied to TCR pairs. A later analysis estimated false discovery rates by permuting HLA or CMV assignments 20 times. A later analysis grouped co-occurring TCRs with DBSCAN, adding TCRdist sequence similarity when clustering within HLA-allele-positive subsets. Repertoires with fewer than 30,000 or more than 120,000 public chains were left out of co-occurrence clustering, as were about 5 repertoires with anomalous nucleotide sharing. TCRdb stores this immuneACCESS table with in-frame sequences only. Part of the clones is absent; in the studies checked, under half of the shortfall reflects unresolved V genes, and no reason is known for the rest. V, J and clone size are taken as reported in that table, and D and trimming were inferred from the DNA itself. In all, the sample holds about 140,000 clones, and roughly 71% of those were seen once. In total, the top ten clones hold around 1.5% of the sample.

The cysteine opens and the phenylalanine closes a CDR3 of 13 amino acids. This entry keeps only the CDR3 DNA: 39 bases, framed from base 1. V is clipped by 5 bases and J by 3 bases, and the sequence between their germline boundaries is 8 bases long. CDR1 SEHNR and CDR2 FQNEAQ were looked up in the germline V gene (reference sequence). Remarks on this clone: There is no known antigen for this receptor. No much larger clone is present one base from it, and per-base qualities are unavailable.

The cohort comprised under 700 healthy bone marrow donors. At the time of sampling, all cohort members were nominally healthy, though unrecorded immune exposures were likely present. The donor tested CMV seronegative, placing the donor among the 350 to 400 seronegative members of the cohort. Each donor provided a peripheral blood sample, and peripheral blood mononuclear cells were used for TCR beta sequencing. Genomic DNA extraction from the blood cell samples was performed with the Qiagen DNeasy Blood Extraction Kit. The rearrangement joined TRBV7-9 to TRBJ1-3; the D gene assignment is ambiguous. Sequenced material: PBMCs. The clonotype comes from a middle-aged woman in good health and CMV-seronegative. The CDR3 sequence is CASSEGGGNTIYF. At the DNA level, the sequence is TGTGCCAGCAGCGAGGGTGGTGGAAACACCATATATTTT.